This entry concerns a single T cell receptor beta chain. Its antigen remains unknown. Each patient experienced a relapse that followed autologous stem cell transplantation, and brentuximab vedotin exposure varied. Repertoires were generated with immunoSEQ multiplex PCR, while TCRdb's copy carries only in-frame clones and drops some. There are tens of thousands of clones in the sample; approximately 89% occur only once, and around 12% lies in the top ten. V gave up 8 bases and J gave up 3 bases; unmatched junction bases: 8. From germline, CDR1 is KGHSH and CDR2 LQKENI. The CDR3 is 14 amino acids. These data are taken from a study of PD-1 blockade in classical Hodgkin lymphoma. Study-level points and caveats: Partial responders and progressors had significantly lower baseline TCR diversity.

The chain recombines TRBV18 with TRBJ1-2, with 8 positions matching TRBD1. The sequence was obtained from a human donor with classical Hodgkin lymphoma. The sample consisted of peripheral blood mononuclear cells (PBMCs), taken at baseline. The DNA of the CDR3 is TGTGCCAGCCCGAGGACAGGGAAAGACTATGGCTACACCTTC. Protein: CASPRTGKDYGYTF.